The clone carrying this T cell receptor (beta chain) was found many times. What it binds is not known. TCRdb independently ran MiXCR on the RT-PCR reads; one entry per CDR3 protein. The sample gives 150,000 to 200,000 distinct CDR3 sequences, around 9.2% of which show up once; 11% is in the top ten. V dropped 3 bases and J dropped 6; count of bases not matched to a gene: 7. Germline CDR1 SGHVS, CDR2 FQNEAQ. The CDR3 sequence is 16 residues long. These data belong to a study of response to subunit inactivated influenza vaccine. Findings and caveats of the study: Authors suggested each seasonal flu vaccination may recruit only limited numbers of new T cells.

The chain has TRBV7-8 and TRBJ2-7; 14 nucleotides agree with TRBD2. Sequenced here: non-naive T cells sorted from PBMCs, sampled on the day of vaccination. The clonotype originates from a man aged 50 or older who received an inactivated influenza vaccine. The CDR3 protein is CASSLYGLAGGLEQYF. CDR3 DNA sequence: TGTGCCAGCAGCTTGTACGGACTAGCGGGAGGACTCGAGCAGTACTTC. The whole variable domain, filled in from reference TRBV7-8 and TRBJ2-7, reads GAGVSQSPRYKVAKRGQDVALRCDPISGHVSLFWYQQALGQGPEFLTYFQNEAQLDKSGLPSDRFFAERPEGSVSTLKIQRTQQEDSAVYLCASSLYGLAGGLEQYFGPGTRLTVT.